Shown below are 14 T cell receptor beta chains from a single sample sequenced in a study of T-cell memory formation after mild COVID-19. TCRdb used MiXCR to reprocess the 5' RACE reads, holding one entry per CDR3 protein. Found here are hundreds of thousands of distinct CDR3 sequences, less than 20% of them singletons; the top ten hold 22%. The sequencing input was PBMCs or a T cell subset sorted from them (not recorded which). The receptors were gathered from a man in his late teens or twenties who had mild COVID-19 (a few samples of this study predate the infection). Cell type and time point are not known.

This clonotype showed up just a few times. The rearrangement joins TRBV9 to TRBJ1-4; no clear D gene. Trimming took 0 bases from V and 6 from J, leaving 9 bases between them. Germline CDR1 is SGDLS and CDR2 is YYNGEE. The CDR3 loop spans 14 amino acids. The CDR3: CASSVGGIDEKLFF. CDR3 in DNA: TGTGCCAGCAGCGTAGGAGGAATTGATGAAAAACTGTTTTTT. The entire variable domain, with the rest obtained from reference TRBV9 and TRBJ1-4, is as follows: DSGVTQTPKHLITATGQRVTLRCSPRSGDLSVYWYQQSLDQGLQFLIQYYNGEERAKGNILERFSAQQFPDLHSELNLSSLELGDSALYFCASSVGGIDEKLFFGSGTQLSVL.

This clonotype has at least ten counts. The chain carries TRBV7-9 and TRBJ1-1; D call uncertain. The V end was cut by 3 bases, the J end by 0 bases, with 8 bases between. CDR1 SEHNR and CDR2 FQNEAQ come from the germline V gene (reference sequence). This CDR3 is built from 14 residues. The CDR3, as DNA: TGTGCCAGCAGCTTTTGGGCCTTGAACACTGAAGCTTTCTTT. Translation gives CASSFWALNTEAFF.

The chain joins TRBV18 to TRBJ1-5, with 7 bases identical to TRBD1. The CDR3 extends over 16 amino acids. Trimming at V came to 2 bases and at J to 10 bases, leaving 14 bases not matched to a gene. Germline V lookup: CDR1 KGHSH, CDR2 LQKENI. Written as DNA, the CDR3 is TGTGCCAGCTCACCAGGCACAGGGGCCTTTAAGGCTCCCCAGCATTTT. Translated, it gives CASSPGTGAFKAPQHF.

The chain carries TRBV18 and TRBJ2-2; a weak D match, TRBD2 (5 bases). Trimming stripped 3 bases from V and 5 bases from J, with 13 bases between. This CDR3 spans 15 amino acids. Germline CDR1 reads KGHSH; CDR2 reads LQKENI. The CDR3 here is CASSPFLARTGELFF. CDR3 nucleotide sequence: TGTGCCAGCTCACCTTTTCTAGCTAGGACCGGGGAGCTGTTTTTT.

This clonotype was detected only a few times. A read error may account for a junction end that differs from germline. The rearrangement links TRBV6-2 or TRBV6-3 to TRBJ2-7, with D perhaps TRBD2 (8 bases). The germline CDR1 and CDR2 sequences are MNHEY and SVGEGT. The CDR3 consists of 14 residues. The CDR3: CGTQGGLGASEESF. In nucleotides, the CDR3 is TGTGGGACCCAGGGGGGACTAGGGGCCTCCGAAGAAAGCTTC.

This chain uses TRBV4-3 with TRBJ2-5; 7 nucleotides agree with TRBD1. The CDR3 runs 15 residues. CDR1 is LGHNA, CDR2 YSLEER, per germline. V gave up 1 base and J gave up 3 bases; unmatched junction bases: 5. CDR3 residues: CASSQAIGTEETQYF. Here the CDR3 DNA reads TGCGCCAGCAGCCAAGCCATTGGGACAGAAGAGACCCAGTACTTC.

The chain links TRBV12-3 or TRBV12-4 to TRBJ2-5; D call uncertain. V was clipped by 5 bases and J by 0 bases, with 10 bases between them. CDR3 length: 14 amino acids. Here the CDR3 reads CASSTIPNQETQYF. The CDR3 DNA follows: TGTGCCAGCAGTACCATCCCCAACCAAGAGACCCAGTACTTC.

This chain uses TRBV9 with TRBJ2-7; tentative D call: TRBD1 (7 bases). Germline-derived CDR1 and CDR2 are SGDLS and YYNGEE. With 4 bases removed from V and 2 bases from J, the gap between germline ends came to 13 bases. CDR3 length equals 14 residues. For the CDR3, the DNA is TGTGCCAGCAGCTCGCGGGACAGAACCTACGAGCAGTACTTC. Translating it yields CASSSRDRTYEQYF.

The sample holds a few counts of this clonotype. The chain is built from TRBV7-3 and TRBJ2-7; 9 nucleotides align to TRBD1. V lost 3 bases and J lost 6; bases outside the gene matches: 3. Germline values: CDR1 SGHTA, CDR2 FQGTGA. The CDR3 runs 13 residues. CDR3 in amino acids: CASSLTGGGEQYF. In nucleotides, the CDR3 is TGTGCCAGCAGCTTGACAGGGGGTGGCGAGCAGTACTTC. Drawing the rest from reference TRBV7-3 and TRBJ2-7, the complete variable domain is GAGVSQTPSNKVTEKGKYVELRCDPISGHTALYWYRQSLGQGPEFLIYFQGTGAADDSGLPNDRFFAVRPEGSVSTLKIQRTERGDSAVYLCASSLTGGGEQYFGPGTRLTVT.

V and J are TRBV4-1 and TRBJ2-3, with D tentatively TRBD2 (6 bases). V lost 4 bases to trimming and J lost 3 bases, with 17 bases between them. CDR3 length equals 16 residues. Per the germline V gene, CDR1 is MGHRA and CDR2 is YSYEKL. The CDR3 spells CASSRIGGRKTDTQYF. CDR3 DNA: TGCGCCAGCAGCCGGATCGGGGGAAGGAAGACAGATACGCAGTATTTT.

This clonotype was observed a handful of times. The gene calls are TRBV7-3 and TRBJ2-7; a possible D gene is TRBD2 (6 bases). The CDR3 loop spans 14 amino acids. Trimming cost V 1 base and J 0 bases, with 7 bases left between them. CDR1 SGHTA and CDR2 FQGTGA come from the germline V gene. CDR3 in DNA: TGTGCCAGCAGCTTAAGGGGAGGCTCCTACGAGCAGTACTTC. Translating gives CASSLRGGSYEQYF.

V is TRBV14 and J is TRBJ2-1; D is undetermined. CDR3 size: 14 residues. Germline assignment: CDR1 SGHDN and CDR2 FVKESK. Trimming removed 4 bases at V and 4 bases at J, with 11 bases between. The chain's CDR3 is CASSPLGPYNEQFF. DNA for the CDR3: TGTGCCAGCAGCCCACTTGGGCCATACAATGAGCAGTTCTTC.

In this sample, this clonotype turned up many times. V usage is TRBV6-1 and J usage is TRBJ2-1, with 7 nucleotides matching TRBD2. The V gene end was trimmed by 5 bases and the J gene end by 6 bases; junction bases not matched to a gene: 10. There are 15 residues in the CDR3. Per germline, CDR1 MNHNS and CDR2 SASEGT. In DNA form, the CDR3 reads TGTGCCAGCAGTCGCCAGGAGCGGGGCTTCAATGAGCAGTTCTTC. This encodes CASSRQERGFNEQFF.

This clonotype came up many times. The chain has TRBV4-2 and TRBJ2-7; D remains unclear. Per the germline V gene, CDR1 is LGHNA and CDR2 is YNFKEQ. The V gene lost 0 bases and the J gene lost 9 bases, with 12 bases spanning the gap. The CDR3 is 13 residues long. As DNA, the CDR3 is TGTGCCAGCAGCCAAGAGGGCTCCCTAGGGCAGTACTTC. Protein sequence: CASSQEGSLGQYF.